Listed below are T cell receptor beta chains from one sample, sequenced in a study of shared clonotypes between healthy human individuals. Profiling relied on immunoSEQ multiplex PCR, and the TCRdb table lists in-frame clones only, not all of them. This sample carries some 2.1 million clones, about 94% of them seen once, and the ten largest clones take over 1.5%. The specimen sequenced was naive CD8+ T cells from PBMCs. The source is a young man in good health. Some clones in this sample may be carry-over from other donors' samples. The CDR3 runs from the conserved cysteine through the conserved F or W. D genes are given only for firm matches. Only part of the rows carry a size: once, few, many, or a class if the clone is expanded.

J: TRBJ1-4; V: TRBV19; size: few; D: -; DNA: TGTGCCAGTGCGGGTGAAAAACTGTTTTTT; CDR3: CASAGEKLFF
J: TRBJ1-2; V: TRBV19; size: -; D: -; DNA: TGTGCCAGTAGTACTATCAGGGAGCTGAACTATGGCTACACCTTC; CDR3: CASSTIRELNYGYTF
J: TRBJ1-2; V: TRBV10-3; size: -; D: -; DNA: TGTGCCATCAGTGAGAACGGTGGAGGGAACTATGGCTACACCTTC; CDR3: CAISENGGGNYGYTF
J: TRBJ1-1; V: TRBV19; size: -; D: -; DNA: TGTGCCAGTAGTTTAGGGCACACTGAAGCTTTCTTT; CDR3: CASSLGHTEAFF
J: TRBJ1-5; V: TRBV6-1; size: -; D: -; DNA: TGTGCCAGCAGGTCCAGGGGTAGCAATCAGCCCCAGCATTTT; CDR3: CASRSRGSNQPQHF
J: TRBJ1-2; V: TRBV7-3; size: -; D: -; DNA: TGTGCCAGCAGCCCAAGGGGGGGCGCGAACTATGGCTACACCTTC; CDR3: CASSPRGGANYGYTF
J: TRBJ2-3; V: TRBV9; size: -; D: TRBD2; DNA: TGTGCCAGCAGCGCCGGGACTAGCGGCACAGATACGCAGTATTTT; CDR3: CASSAGTSGTDTQYF
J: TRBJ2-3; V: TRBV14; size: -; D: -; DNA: TGTGCCAGCAGCCAAGATCGCGCAGATACGCAGTATTTT; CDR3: CASSQDRADTQYF
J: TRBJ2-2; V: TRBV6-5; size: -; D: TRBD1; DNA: TGTGCCAGCAGTTACTCTCAGGGGGATAACACCGGGGAGCTGTTTTTT; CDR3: CASSYSQGDNTGELFF
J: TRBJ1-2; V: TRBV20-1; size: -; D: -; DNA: TGCAGTGCTCCCCGACAGGATGGCTACACCTTC; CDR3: CSAPRQDGYTF
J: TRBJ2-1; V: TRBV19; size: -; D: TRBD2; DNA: TGTGCCAGTAGTAAGGCGGGAGGGCCGGGTGAGCAGTTCTTC; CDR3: CASSKAGGPGEQFF
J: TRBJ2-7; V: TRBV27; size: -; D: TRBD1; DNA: TGTGCCAGCAGTTCTCCCGGGACAGCCTACGAGCAGTACTTC; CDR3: CASSSPGTAYEQYF
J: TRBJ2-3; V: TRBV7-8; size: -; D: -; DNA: TGTGCCAGCAGCTTTCCACTGGGTCATATGGCAGATACGCAGTATTTT; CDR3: CASSFPLGHMADTQYF
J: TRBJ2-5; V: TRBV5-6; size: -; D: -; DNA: TGTGCCAGCAGCCTCCTTCGGGGACATTTGTACTTC; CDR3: CASSLLRGHLYF
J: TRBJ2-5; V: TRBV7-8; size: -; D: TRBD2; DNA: TGTGCCAGCAGTTACCGGGGGGTACGAACACAAGAGACCCAGTACTTC; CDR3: CASSYRGVRTQETQYF
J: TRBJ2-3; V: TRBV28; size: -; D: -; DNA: TGTGCCAGCAGGCTGGGAGGCGGCACAGATACGCAGTATTTT; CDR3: CASRLGGGTDTQYF
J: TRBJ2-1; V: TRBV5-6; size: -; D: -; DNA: TGTGCCAGCAGCTTGGTAGCAGGGGAGGGCTACAATGAGCAGTTCTTC; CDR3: CASSLVAGEGYNEQFF
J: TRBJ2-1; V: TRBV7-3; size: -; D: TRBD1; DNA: TGTGCCAGCAGCATACGACAGGGGCACAATGAGCAGTTCTTC; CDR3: CASSIRQGHNEQFF
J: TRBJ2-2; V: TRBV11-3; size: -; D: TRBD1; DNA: TGTGCCAGCAGCTTAGTTTGGACAGGGAGCGGCACCGGGGAGCTGTTTTTT; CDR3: CASSLVWTGSGTGELFF